Sequencing of this TCR beta chain was carried out in a study of CD4 T cells in relation to SARS-CoV-2 and coronaviruses. Overall study findings and caveats: Crossreactive clones expanded significantly less to SARS-CoV-2 than monoreactive clones.

Before the COVID-19 pandemic, during about 2010-2018, CD4+ T cells were taken from unexposed donors. Isolation of CD4+ T cells took place after about 9 days in culture. As cell numbers allowed, unexposed-donor CD4+ T cells faced SARS-CoV-2 S/N and four cold-coronavirus spikes. The CDR3 extends over 13 amino acids. Looked up from germline, CDR1 is MNHEY and CDR2 is SVGAGI. Trimming took 4 bases from V and 13 from J, leaving 19 bases between them. Comments on this clone: Antigen unknown.

Measured with immunoSEQ multiplex PCR; TCRdb has only the in-frame clones, and not every one. The sample holds about 23,000 clones, 76% seen once. This TCR came from a human donor in good health. Sequenced material: CD4+ T cells from PBMCs, cultured in vitro. J is TRBJ1-2 and V is TRBV6-5; tentative D call: TRBD1 (6 bases). DNA of the CDR3: TGTGCCAGCAGTTGGGGACCTCAGGGGTGGCGCACCTTC. It codes for CASSWGPQGWRTF.